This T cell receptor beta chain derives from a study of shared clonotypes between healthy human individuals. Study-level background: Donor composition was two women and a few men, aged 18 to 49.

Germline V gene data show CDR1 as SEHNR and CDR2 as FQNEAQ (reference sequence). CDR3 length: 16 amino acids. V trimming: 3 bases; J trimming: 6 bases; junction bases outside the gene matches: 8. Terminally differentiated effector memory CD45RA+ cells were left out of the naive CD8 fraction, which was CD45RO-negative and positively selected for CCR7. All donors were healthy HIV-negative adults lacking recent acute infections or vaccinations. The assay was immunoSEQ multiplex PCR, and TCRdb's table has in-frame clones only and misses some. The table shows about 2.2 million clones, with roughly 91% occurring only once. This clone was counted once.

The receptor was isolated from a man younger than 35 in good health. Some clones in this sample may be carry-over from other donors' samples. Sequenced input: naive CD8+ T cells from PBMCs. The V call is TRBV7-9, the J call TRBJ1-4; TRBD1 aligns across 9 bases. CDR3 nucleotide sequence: TGTGCCAGCAGCTTCGTGACAGGGGGGCGAGATGAAAAACTGTTTTTT. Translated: CASSFVTGGRDEKLFF.